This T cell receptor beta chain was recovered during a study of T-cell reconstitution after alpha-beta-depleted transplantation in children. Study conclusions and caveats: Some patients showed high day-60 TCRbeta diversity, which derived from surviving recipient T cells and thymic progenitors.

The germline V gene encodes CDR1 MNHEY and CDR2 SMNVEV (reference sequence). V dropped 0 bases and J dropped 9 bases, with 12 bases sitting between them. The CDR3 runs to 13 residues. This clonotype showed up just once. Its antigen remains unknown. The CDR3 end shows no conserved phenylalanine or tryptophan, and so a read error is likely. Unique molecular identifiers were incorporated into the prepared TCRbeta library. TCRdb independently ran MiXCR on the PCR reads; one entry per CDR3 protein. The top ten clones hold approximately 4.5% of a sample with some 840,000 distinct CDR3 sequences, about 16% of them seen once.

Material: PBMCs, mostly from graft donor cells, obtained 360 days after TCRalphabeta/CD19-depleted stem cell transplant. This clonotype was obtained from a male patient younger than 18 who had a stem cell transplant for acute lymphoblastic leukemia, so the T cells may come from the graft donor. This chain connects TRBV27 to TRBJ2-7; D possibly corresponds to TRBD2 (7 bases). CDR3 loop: CASSLSRGRGQYI. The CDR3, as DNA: TGTGCCAGCAGTTTATCGAGGGGGAGGGGGCAGTACATC.